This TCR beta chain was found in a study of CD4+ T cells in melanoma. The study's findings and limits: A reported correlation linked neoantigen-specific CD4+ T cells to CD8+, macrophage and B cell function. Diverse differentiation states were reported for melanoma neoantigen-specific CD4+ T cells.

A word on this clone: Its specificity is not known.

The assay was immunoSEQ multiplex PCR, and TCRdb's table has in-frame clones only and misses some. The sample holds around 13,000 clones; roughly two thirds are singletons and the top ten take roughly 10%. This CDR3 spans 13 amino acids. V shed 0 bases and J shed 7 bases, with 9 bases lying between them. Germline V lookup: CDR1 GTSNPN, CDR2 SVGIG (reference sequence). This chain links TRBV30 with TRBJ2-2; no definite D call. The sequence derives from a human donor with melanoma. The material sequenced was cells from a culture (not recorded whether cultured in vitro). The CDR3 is CAWSVRFSGELFF. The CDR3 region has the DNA TGTGCCTGGAGTGTCCGGTTTAGCGGGGAGCTGTTTTTT.